This is a list of T cell receptor beta chains from one sample in a study of blood T cell repertoires in COVID-19. The protocol was immunoSEQ multiplex PCR, while the TCRdb copy is restricted to in-frame clones and leaves out a portion. The table includes under 300,000 clones, approximately 84% detected once. Sequencing was carried out using peripheral blood. These receptors were taken from a man aged 50 to 59 with acute or convalescent COVID-19. The CDR3 runs from the conserved cysteine through the conserved F or W. D genes are given only for firm matches. Rows give clone size only sometimes, using once, few, many, or a class for an expanded clone.

j_gene,v_gene,abundance,d_gene,CDR3nt,CDR3aa
TRBJ2-7,TRBV5-1,.,TRBD2,TGCGCCAGCAGCTTCACTAGCGGAAGCTCCTACGAGCAGTACTTC,CASSFTSGSSYEQYF
TRBJ2-1,TRBV2,.,TRBD2,TGTGCCAGCAGATACTCGGGACTAGCGGGTGAATCCTACAATGAGCAGTTCTTC,CASRYSGLAGESYNEQFF
TRBJ2-1,TRBV27,.,.,TGTGCCAGCGGGTGGGGGGGCCCGGAGCAGTTCTTC,CASGWGGPEQFF
TRBJ2-5,TRBV12-5,.,TRBD1,TGTGCTAGTGGTTTACCGAGACAGGGGGCGAAGACCCAGTACTTC,CASGLPRQGAKTQYF
TRBJ1-6,TRBV7-3,.,.,TGTGCCAGCAGCCTAGGCGCTATGCTCGGTTCACCCCTCCACTTT,CASSLGAMLGSPLHF
TRBJ2-1,TRBV10-2,.,.,TGCGCCAGCAGAGGGGTTTCCTACAATGAGCAGTTCTTC,CASRGVSYNEQFF
TRBJ1-2,TRBV27,.,.,TGTGCCAGCAGTACCCGACAGTGGGCTAACTATGGCTACACCTTC,CASSTRQWANYGYTF
TRBJ1-1,TRBV27,.,.,TGTGCCAGCAGTTTATCCCCTCGGAGGGGCACTGAAGCTTTCTTT,CASSLSPRRGTEAFF
TRBJ1-2,TRBV10-1,.,.,TGCGCCAGCAGTCCAACAGGGAACTATGGCTACACCTTC,CASSPTGNYGYTF
TRBJ1-1,TRBV29-1,.,TRBD1,TGCAGCGTTTCAAGGGGGACAGGGGCCACTGAAGCTTTCTTT,CSVSRGTGATEAFF
TRBJ2-1,TRBV28,.,.,TGTGCCAGCGGTTGGCAGTACAATGAGCAGTTCTTC,CASGWQYNEQFF
TRBJ2-1,TRBV18,once,TRBD1,TGTGCCAGCTCACCCCCCAGACAGGGGAATTCCTACAATGAGCAGTTCTTC,CASSPPRQGNSYNEQFF
TRBJ2-5,TRBV7-9,once,TRBD2,TGTGCCAGCAGCCCAGGACTAGCGGAAGAGACCCAGTACTTC,CASSPGLAEETQYF
TRBJ2-7,TRBV19,.,.,TGTGCCAGTAGTGCACAGGGACGGGCCTACGAGCAGTACTTC,CASSAQGRAYEQYF
TRBJ2-7,TRBV5-1,.,TRBD1,TGCGCCAGCAGCTACAGGGGCCACGAGCAGTACTTC,CASSYRGHEQYF
TRBJ1-3,TRBV7-9,.,.,TGTGCCAGCAGCTTAGCGTGGCAGACAGTGTACTCTGGAAACACCATATATTTT,CASSLAWQTVYSGNTIYF
TRBJ1-1,TRBV9,.,TRBD1,TGTGCCAGCAGCCCGACAGGGGCCCATAACACTGAAGCTTTCTTT,CASSPTGAHNTEAFF
TRBJ2-1,TRBV9,.,.,TGTGCCAGCAGCGCGACGAGCGGGTTCCACAATGAGCAGTTCTTC,CASSATSGFHNEQFF
TRBJ1-5,TRBV12-5,.,.,TGTGCTAGTGGTTTGGTAACGAGGGAAACGGCGTTATATAGCAATCAGCCCCAGCATTTT,CASGLVTRETALYSNQPQHF
TRBJ2-2,TRBV27,once,.,TGTGCCAGCAGTTTCCAGATTTGGAACACCGGGGAGCTGTTTTTT,CASSFQIWNTGELFF
TRBJ2-3,TRBV4-1,.,TRBD2,TGCGCCAGCAGCCCTCTTCGGGACTATAGAGATACGCAGTATTTT,CASSPLRDYRDTQYF
TRBJ2-1,TRBV2,.,TRBD1,TGTGCCAGCAGGAGACAGGGGCTACACAATGAGCAGTTCTTC,CASRRQGLHNEQFF
TRBJ1-3,TRBV5-6,.,.,TGTGCCAGCAGCCACTATACTTCCTCTGGAAACACCATATATTTT,CASSHYTSSGNTIYF
TRBJ2-3,TRBV28,.,TRBD2,TGTGCCAGCAGTCGACTAGCGGGAGGCGTCCGAGATACGCAGTATTTT,CASSRLAGGVRDTQYF
TRBJ2-7,TRBV15,.,TRBD2,TGTGCCACCCAGCGGGAGGCCTCCTACGAGCAGTACTTC,CATQREASYEQYF
TRBJ2-7,TRBV9,.,TRBD1,TGTGCCAGCAGCGTAGAGGGACAGGGGACCTACGAGCAGTACTTC,CASSVEGQGTYEQYF
TRBJ2-2,TRBV9,.,.,TGTGCCAGCAGCCCCTCGGATCGGGGGGCCGCGACCACCGGGGAGCTGTTTTTT,CASSPSDRGAATTGELFF
TRBJ1-1,TRBV15,.,.,TGTGCCACCAGTTGGAGAGGGCGGACTGAAGCTTTCTTT,CATSWRGRTEAFF
TRBJ2-7,TRBV6-5,.,TRBD1,TGTGCCAGCACCGAATCGACAGGGGCGTACGAGCAGTACTTC,CASTESTGAYEQYF
TRBJ2-7,TRBV11-3,once,.,TGTGCCAGCAGCTTAGATGTTGCAGGGTTCGAGCAGTACTTC,CASSLDVAGFEQYF
TRBJ1-1,TRBV2,.,.,TGTGCCAGCAGCGGCCGGGGTGCAGCTTTCTTT,CASSGRGAAFF
TRBJ2-7,TRBV30,once,.,TGTGCCTGGACAGGAGAGATAGCGCGCGAGCAGTACTTC,CAWTGEIAREQYF
TRBJ1-5,TRBV6-5,.,TRBD1,TGTGCCAGCAGCTCGGACAGGGGCAGCAATCAGCCCCAGCATTTT,CASSSDRGSNQPQHF
TRBJ2-1,TRBV28,.,TRBD1,TGTGCCAGCAGAGGGGACAGGGAATTCCATGAGCAGTTCTTC,CASRGDREFHEQFF
TRBJ1-1,TRBV5-1,.,TRBD1,TGCGCCAGCAGCTCGGGGACAGAGAACACTGAAGCTTTCTTT,CASSSGTENTEAFF
TRBJ2-1,TRBV10-2,.,TRBD2,TGCGCCAGCAGTCGCGCTAGCGGGAGGGCGGTCAATGAGCAGTTCTTC,CASSRASGRAVNEQFF
TRBJ2-5,TRBV5-1,.,.,TGCGCCAGCAGCACAACAGGCAGACTCCAAGAGACCCAGTACTTC,CASSTTGRLQETQYF
TRBJ1-2,TRBV10-3,.,.,TGTGCCACTAGTAACCCCGGGCAGGGTGGCTACACCTTC,CATSNPGQGGYTF